The clone carrying this TCR beta chain was seen only a few times. Its antigen is unidentified. The data were obtained in a study of CD8+ T cells in alopecia areata. The study's findings and limits: The link between baseline CD8+ expansion and response remains uncertain with one nonresponder. Elevated clonality characterized lesional scalp relative to normal scalp, particularly in alopecia totalis/universalis.

This CDR3 comprises 13 residues. The germline V gene has CDR1 SQVTM and CDR2 ANQGSEA. Trimming cost V 4 bases and J 4 bases, with 13 bases left between them. Treatment indicated: oral pan-JAK inhibitor, 5-10 mg twice daily. Peripheral blood, together with lesional scalp punch biopsies, was collected from alopecia areata patients. RNA extraction was followed by reverse transcription into cDNA, which acted as the sequencing template. The assay was immunoSEQ multiplex PCR, and TCRdb's table has in-frame clones only and misses some. The table lists some 210,000 clones, around 66% of them singletons, with 0.95% to 1.5% in the top ten.

The genes are TRBV29-1 and TRBJ1-2, with a tentative D call TRBD1 (5 bases). This specimen consisted of CD4+ T cells sorted from blood, obtained around week 42, from a patient treated with tofacitinib. The receptor's source is a human donor with alopecia areata. CDR3 protein: CSVGGDPLYGYTF. CDR3 nucleotides: TGCAGCGTTGGTGGGGACCCCCTCTATGGCTACACCTTC.